The 32 T cell receptor beta chains below come from one sample, sequenced in a study of cytomegalovirus exposure and HLA in healthy donors (TCRdb year 2017). Libraries were made using the immunoSEQ multiplex PCR assay. For the multiplex PCR, a mixture combining 60 forward primers for TCR Vbeta segments and 13 reverse primers for TCR Jbeta segments was used. This immuneACCESS table, as held by TCRdb, lists in-frame sequences with V and J called but not all clones. Of the missing ones, under half trace to an unresolved V gene in checked studies; the others have no known cause. This sample comprises 150,000 to 200,000 clones, over 70% of them detected only once. 3% to 4% of the sample lies in the top ten. Sequenced material: PBMCs. The receptor set was obtained from a male donor in good health and CMV-seronegative.

This clone showed up just once. V and J are TRBV6-1 and TRBJ2-1; D perhaps matches TRBD1 (6 bases). The CDR3 is 15 residues long. Per the germline V gene, CDR1 is MNHNS and CDR2 is SASEGT. V lost 3 bases and J lost 0, with 9 bases in between. DNA for the CDR3: TGTGCCAGCAGTGAGAGGACAGTCTCCTACAATGAGCAGTTCTTC. As protein: CASSERTVSYNEQFF.

V is TRBV11-2 and J is TRBJ2-5, with 7 bases identical to TRBD2. The CDR3 sequence is 16 residues long. Germline loops: CDR1 SGHAT, CDR2 FQNNGV. Unmatched junction bases numbered 12, after V lost 3 bases and J lost 5 bases. The DNA for the CDR3 is TGTGCCAGCAGCTTTCCGACTAACGGGGGGTGGGAGACCCAGTACTTC. Translation: CASSFPTNGGWETQYF.

This chain joins TRBV18 and TRBJ1-1; tentatively, D is TRBD1 (5 bases). Per germline, CDR1 KGHSH and CDR2 LQKENI. V was trimmed by 2 bases and J by 3 bases, leaving 13 bases between them. The CDR3 consists of 15 residues. CDR3 protein: CASSPSQGGDTEAFF. The CDR3 DNA reads as TGTGCCAGCTCACCAAGTCAGGGTGGGGACACTGAAGCTTTCTTT.

V usage is TRBV9 and J usage is TRBJ1-6; D might be TRBD1 (5 bases). The V and J ends lost 4 bases and 0 bases respectively, with 17 bases between them. This CDR3 has 18 amino acids. Germline assignment: CDR1 SGDLS and CDR2 YYNGEE. The CDR3 nucleotides read TGTGCCAGCAGCCCCCGCGGAGGGGCGAGCTCCTATAATTCACCCCTCCACTTT. Translated, it gives CASSPRGGASSYNSPLHF.

This clone was seen once. J is TRBJ2-3 and V is TRBV28; 8 nucleotides line up with TRBD1. The CDR3 loop spans 14 amino acids. The germline gives CDR1 MDHEN, CDR2 SYDVKM. The V and J ends lost 3 bases and 4 bases, in that order; junction bases with no gene match: 3. Here the CDR3 DNA reads TGTGCCAGCAGTTTCCGGACAGGGCCAGATACGCAGTATTTT. Encoded protein: CASSFRTGPDTQYF.

This chain connects TRBV29-1 to TRBJ1-2; 7 bases fit TRBD1. Germline assignment: CDR1 SQVTM and CDR2 ANQGSEA. J was trimmed by 7 bases and V by 3 bases; bases with no gene match: 5. The CDR3 is 12 amino acids. The CDR3 coding sequence is TGCAGCGTTGAGCACAGGGGAGTTGGCTACACCTTC. It specifies CSVEHRGVGYTF.

The rearrangement uses TRBV7-2 and TRBJ2-5; tentatively, D is TRBD2 (7 bases). The CDR3 totals 17 residues. Trimming took off 3 bases at V and 1 base at J, with 18 bases between the two ends. Germline V lookup: CDR1 SGHTA, CDR2 FQGNSA. The CDR3 nucleotides are TGTGCCAGCAGCTTCCGAGGGGGGGGTAGCGGCCAAGAGACCCAGTACTTC. Translated: CASSFRGGGSGQETQYF. The full variable domain, with the rest looked up from reference TRBV7-2 and TRBJ2-5, is GAGVSQSPSNKVTEKGKDVELRCDPISGHTALYWYRQSLGQGLEFLIYFQGNSAPDKSGLPSDRFSAERTGGSVSTLTIQRTQQEDSAVYLCASSFRGGGSGQETQYFGPGTRLLVL.

In its sample, this clone was seen a few times. Other DNA sequences in this specimen translate into the identical CDR3. This chain links TRBV5-5 with TRBJ2-7, with D possibly being TRBD1 (5 bases). V lost 2 bases to trimming and J lost 7 bases, with 10 bases between them. The CDR3 covers 12 residues. Germline values: CDR1 SGHKS, CDR2 YYEKEE (reference sequence). CDR3 sequence reads: CASSLAGREQYF. In DNA, the CDR3 is TGTGCCAGCAGCTTAGCAGGGCGAGAGCAGTACTTC.

The chain joins TRBV25-1 to TRBJ2-1; the match to TRBD1 covers 7 bases. The CDR3 totals 15 residues. The V segment lost 1 base and the J segment 6 bases; nucleotides outside the gene matches: 6. Germline V CDR1 and CDR2: MGHDK, SYGVNS. CDR3 nucleotides: TGTGCCAGCAGTGAATCAGGGGGAGTAGGCAATGAGCAGTTCTTC. Encoded protein: CASSESGGVGNEQFF.

V gene TRBV5-6 combines with J gene TRBJ1-5, with TRBD1 identical over 9 bases. This CDR3 contains 15 residues. The V gene's germline CDR1 is SGHDT and CDR2 YYEEEE. Losses at the gene ends were 3 bases for V and 2 bases for J; bases not matched to a gene: 3. CDR3 in amino acids: CASSYRGPGNQPQHF. The CDR3 nucleotides read TGTGCCAGCAGCTACAGGGGGCCAGGCAATCAGCCCCAGCATTTT. Using reference TRBV5-6 and TRBJ1-5 for the parts outside the CDR3, the full variable domain is DAGVTQSPTHLIKTRGQQVTLRCSPKSGHDTVSWYQQALGQGPQFIFQYYEEEERQRGNFPDRFSGHQFPNYSSELNVNALLLGDSALYLCASSYRGPGNQPQHFGDGTRLSIL.

The chain uses TRBV5-1 and TRBJ1-4; D unresolved. In germline, CDR1 is SGHRS, CDR2 YFSETQ. V lost 3 bases to trimming and J lost 7 bases, with 16 bases between them. This CDR3 is built from 15 residues. The CDR3 loop is CASSSGGRFGEKLFF. In DNA form, the CDR3 reads TGCGCCAGCAGCTCCGGAGGGAGATTTGGTGAAAAACTGTTTTTT.

V and J are TRBV2 and TRBJ2-6; 9 bases fit TRBD2. The CDR3 contains 16 residues. Germline V gene data show CDR1 as SNHLY and CDR2 as FYNNEI. V shed 6 bases and J 2 bases; nucleotides not matched to a gene: 5. In DNA form, the CDR3 reads TGTGCCAGCAGGGGGGGACTAGCTGCTGGGGCCAACGTCCTGACTTTC. This translates into CASRGGLAAGANVLTF.

The V gene is TRBV28, the J gene TRBJ2-5, with D perhaps TRBD2 (5 bases). This CDR3 contains 14 residues. Germline V lookup: CDR1 MDHEN, CDR2 SYDVKM. With 6 bases removed from V and 2 bases from J, the gap between germline ends came to 13 bases. In DNA, the CDR3 is TGTGCCAGCAGCCAGACTAACGCACAAGAGACCCAGTACTTC. Protein: CASSQTNAQETQYF.

This chain joins TRBV30 and TRBJ1-5; 7 nucleotides agree with TRBD1. The length of the CDR3 is 16 residues. Germline CDR1 and CDR2: GTSNPN and SVGIG (reference sequence). Trimming at V came to 5 bases and at J to 0 bases, leaving 10 bases not matched to a gene. The CDR3 is CAWGLGGTASNQPQHF. CDR3 coding DNA: TGTGCCTGGGGACTTGGGGGGACAGCTAGCAATCAGCCCCAGCATTTT.

V gene TRBV7-3 combines with J gene TRBJ2-1, with 13 bases aligning to TRBD2. The ends lost 5 bases at V and 12 bases at J; junction bases unmatched: 10. There are 15 residues in the CDR3. From germline, CDR1 is SGHTA and CDR2 FQGTGA. CDR3 loop: CASSPGLAGVEGQFF. As DNA, the CDR3 is TGTGCCAGCAGCCCCGGACTAGCGGGAGTGGAGGGGCAGTTCTTC.

The sample holds a few counts of this clone. This sequence joins TRBV5-6 and TRBJ1-2, with D uncertain. The V end lost 0 bases, the J end lost 3 bases, and 9 bases lay between the germline ends. Germline loops: CDR1 SGHDT, CDR2 YYEEEE. The CDR3 loop spans 14 amino acids. CDR3 amino acids: CASSLGLRDYGYTF. The CDR3 coding sequence is TGTGCCAGCAGCTTGGGATTACGGGACTATGGCTACACCTTC. Full variable domain (outside the CDR3, taken from reference TRBV5-6 and TRBJ1-2): DAGVTQSPTHLIKTRGQQVTLRCSPKSGHDTVSWYQQALGQGPQFIFQYYEEEERQRGNFPDRFSGHQFPNYSSELNVNALLLGDSALYLCASSLGLRDYGYTFGSGTRLTVV.

CDR3: CASSPQRAPLSSYNSPLHF. CDR3 DNA sequence: TGTGCCAGCTCACCACAGAGGGCCCCATTGAGCTCCTATAATTCACCCCTCCACTTT. The V and J genes are TRBV18 and TRBJ1-6, with D hard to call. V lost 1 base, J lost 0 bases, and 16 bases lay in between. CDR1 and CDR2 from the germline V gene are KGHSH and LQKENI. The length of the CDR3 is 19 residues.

On this clone: One base separates it from a far larger clone, so it is likely a read error. Within the sample, other DNA sequences also encode this same CDR3. The chain is built from TRBV7-9 and TRBJ2-6; D unclear. The CDR3 spans 16 residues. Germline CDR1 SEHNR, CDR2 FQNEAQ (reference sequence). V was pared by 5 bases and J by 4 bases, with 15 bases between. The CDR3 protein is CASSQDGGTGANVLTF. The CDR3 DNA is TGTGCCAGCAGCCAAGATGGCGGCACCGGGGCCAACGTCCTGACTTTC.

The chain recombines TRBV5-6 with TRBJ1-4; 9 bases are a match to TRBD1. CDR1 and CDR2 (germline): SGHDT, YYEEEE. V shed 2 bases and J 7 bases; nucleotides not matched to a gene: 12. The CDR3 totals 17 residues. The CDR3 sequence is CASSLRGTGRRGEKLFF. In DNA form, the CDR3 reads TGTGCCAGCAGCTTACGAGGGACAGGGCGGAGGGGTGAAAAACTGTTTTTT.

The CDR3 DNA reads as TGTGCCAGCAGCCAAGATTTGGGGACATCACGCACAGATACGCAGTATTTT. This sequence encodes CASSQDLGTSRTDTQYF. The chain is built from TRBV14 and TRBJ2-3; TRBD1 might be the D (6 bases). Trimming stripped 0 bases from V and 1 base from J, with 14 bases between. Looked up from germline, CDR1 is SGHDN and CDR2 is FVKESK. This CDR3 region has 17 residues.

This clone has just one count. V usage is TRBV6-6 and J usage is TRBJ1-2; 10 nucleotides align to TRBD1. V dropped 4 bases and J dropped 8; count of bases not matched to a gene: 13. The CDR3 runs 16 residues. The germline CDR1 and CDR2 sequences are MNHNY and SVGAGI (reference sequence). CDR3 protein: CASSSTGGQGVGGYTF. The CDR3 bases are TGTGCCAGCAGTTCCACGGGAGGACAGGGGGTGGGGGGCTACACCTTC.

The chain combines TRBV7-3 with TRBJ1-1; TRBD1 is a possible D gene (5 bases). Germline-derived CDR1 and CDR2 are SGHTA and FQGTGA. The CDR3 runs 14 residues. The V and J ends lost 10 bases and 4 bases respectively, with 19 bases between them. The CDR3 DNA is TGTGCCACAGCAGCGGGACCCGGCGGCACTGAAGCTTTCTTT. Translation: CATAAGPGGTEAFF.

The gene calls are TRBV5-6 and TRBJ2-5; 9 bases line up with TRBD2. The CDR3 extends over 14 amino acids. Germline CDR1 reads SGHDT; CDR2 reads YYEEEE. The V segment lost 3 bases and the J segment 3 bases; nucleotides outside the gene matches: 3. The CDR3 nucleotides read TGTGCCAGCAGCTGGAAGCGGGGGGAAGAGACCCAGTACTTC. It specifies CASSWKRGEETQYF.

This sequence joins TRBV5-5 and TRBJ1-2; the match to TRBD1 covers 11 bases. The CDR3 totals 14 residues. Germline V lookup: CDR1 SGHKS, CDR2 YYEKEE (reference sequence). With V trimmed by 3 bases and J by 8 bases, 6 bases remained unmatched. In DNA form, the CDR3 reads TGTGCCAGCAGCTCCTGGACAGGGGGCAGGGGCTACACCTTC. This codes for CASSSWTGGRGYTF.

The chain joins TRBV13 to TRBJ2-5; 13 positions agree with TRBD2. The J call may be mistaken, given a closer DNA end match to TRBJ2-7. Germline CDR1 is PRHDT and CDR2 is FYEKMQ (reference sequence). The length of the CDR3 is 18 residues. The CDR3 loop is CASSLAPTSGRNTYEQYF. Here the CDR3 DNA reads TGTGCCAGCAGCTTAGCACCGACTAGCGGGAGGAACACCTACGAGCAGTACTTC.

This clone was picked up a small number of times. The rearrangement links TRBV7-3 to TRBJ2-3; a weak D match, TRBD2 (5 bases). V shed 4 bases and J shed 1 base, with 12 bases lying between them. Germline-derived CDR1 and CDR2 are SGHTA and FQGTGA. The CDR3 contains 15 residues. DNA for the CDR3: TGTGCCAGCAGCTATCGAGGGTTCCGCACAGATACGCAGTATTTT. Protein product: CASSYRGFRTDTQYF. Combining the CDR3 with reference TRBV7-3 and TRBJ2-3 gives the whole variable domain GAGVSQTPSNKVTEKGKYVELRCDPISGHTALYWYRQSLGQGPEFLIYFQGTGAADDSGLPNDRFFAVRPEGSVSTLKIQRTERGDSAVYLCASSYRGFRTDTQYFGPGTRLTVL.

The J gene is TRBJ2-1, the V gene TRBV7-2, with 12 bases identical to TRBD2. The J segment lost 4 bases and the V segment lost 5 bases, leaving 6 bases of the junction unmatched. The CDR3 runs to 16 residues. In germline, CDR1 is SGHTA, CDR2 FQGNSA. CDR3 protein: CASSPTSGRLYNEQFF. In DNA form, the CDR3 reads TGTGCCAGCAGCCCGACTAGCGGGAGACTTTACAATGAGCAGTTCTTC. Combining the CDR3 with reference TRBV7-2 and TRBJ2-1 gives the whole variable domain GAGVSQSPSNKVTEKGKDVELRCDPISGHTALYWYRQSLGQGLEFLIYFQGNSAPDKSGLPSDRFSAERTGGSVSTLTIQRTQQEDSAVYLCASSPTSGRLYNEQFFGPGTRLTVL.

In DNA form, the CDR3 reads TGTGCCAGCAGCTTAGGCGACAGGGGAAACACCATATATTTT. This encodes CASSLGDRGNTIYF. This rearrangement joins TRBV13 to TRBJ1-3; tentatively, D is TRBD1 (6 bases). Germline V gene data show CDR1 as PRHDT and CDR2 as FYEKMQ (reference sequence). The CDR3 spans 14 residues. Trimming shortened V by 0 bases and J by 4 bases, and 7 bases separated the two germline ends.

The rearrangement joins TRBV10-2 to TRBJ2-3, with 10 bases identical to TRBD2. Looked up from germline, CDR1 is WSHSY and CDR2 is SAAADI. J lost 5 bases, V lost 6 bases, and 5 bases had no gene match. This CDR3 comprises 14 residues. The CDR3: CASRLAGVGDTQYF. Written as DNA, the CDR3 is TGCGCCAGCAGGCTAGCGGGGGTTGGAGATACGCAGTATTTT.

This sequence joins TRBV7-2 and TRBJ2-7; D might be TRBD1 (7 bases). CDR1 is SGHTA, CDR2 FQGNSA, per germline. CDR3 length: 14 amino acids. Trimming took off 4 bases at V and 3 bases at J, with 13 bases between the two ends. The chain's CDR3 is CASSSRQGGYEQYF. CDR3 in DNA: TGTGCCAGCAGCTCCCGACAGGGAGGCTACGAGCAGTACTTC.

The chain links TRBV28 to TRBJ2-7, with 8 bases aligning to TRBD1. With 8 bases clipped from V and 3 bases from J, the junction kept 12 bases outside the gene matches. The CDR3 sequence is 15 residues long. In germline, CDR1 is MDHEN, CDR2 SYDVKM. The CDR3 sequence is CASVEGRTGGYEQYF. CDR3 DNA sequence: TGTGCCAGCGTGGAGGGACGTACAGGGGGCTACGAGCAGTACTTC.

The V gene is TRBV9, the J gene TRBJ1-4; 11 nucleotides match TRBD1. Trimming took 4 bases from V and 5 from J; bases not matched to a gene: 4. The germline CDR1 and CDR2 sequences are SGDLS and YYNGEE. The CDR3 length is 15 residues. For the CDR3, the DNA is TGTGCCAGCAGCACCAGGACAGGGGGCAATGAAAAACTGTTTTTT. This encodes CASSTRTGGNEKLFF.